This TCR beta chain was captured by sequencing in a study of blood T cells in healthy people across ages. The CDR3 is 15 residues long. With V trimmed by 3 bases and J by 4 bases, 7 bases remained unmatched. With respect to this clonotype: Its specificity is unknown.

General study results and limits: Donors of long life had a larger count of naive CD4+ cells and greater diversity than aged donors.

Sample-barcoded 5' priming and a J-beta primer mix drove a second PCR of roughly 7 to 11 cycles. TCRdb independently ran MiXCR on the 5' RACE reads; one entry per CDR3 protein. This table holds about 830,000 distinct CDR3 sequences, approximately 59% found once. V usage is TRBV12-3 or TRBV12-4 and J usage is TRBJ2-5; 8 bases fit TRBD1. The source of this sequence is a man aged 30-40 years in good health. Sequenced input: blood. The CDR3 here is CASSFAGTGGETQYF. The DNA of the CDR3 is TGTGCCAGCAGTTTTGCAGGGACAGGAGGAGAGACCCAGTACTTC.